This TCR beta chain was sequenced in a study of cytomegalovirus exposure and HLA in healthy donors. Turning to the study itself: The approximately 120 validation repertoires matched the approximately 700 first-cohort repertoires in platform, a later analysis reported. Overall study findings and caveats: According to a later analysis, TCR clusters from the first cohort tended to co-occur in the roughly 110 validation repertoires. Many donors shared some public TCRs, even though most TCR sequences were rare. The authors listed approximately 160 TCR beta chains as cytomegalovirus-associated.

This CDR3 is built from 15 residues. V was clipped by 3 bases and J by 7 bases; unmatched bases: 8. The V gene's germline CDR1 is MNHEY and CDR2 SVGAGI. The data were produced by immunoSEQ multiplex PCR, yet TCRdb's version contains in-frame clones alone and is incomplete. The repertoire holds roughly 98,000 clones, with around 90% as singletons. A note on this clone: What it recognizes is unknown.

Specimen: PBMCs. The chain links TRBV6-5 to TRBJ2-7, with 11 bases lining up with TRBD2. The clonotype comes from a woman aged 25 to 45 in good health and CMV-seronegative. The DNA of the CDR3 is TGTGCCAGCAGTTATGGGGCTAGCGGGGGGTCAGAGCAGTACTTC. Translated: CASSYGASGGSEQYF.